Presented here are 6 T cell receptor beta chains from one specimen sequenced in a study of glioma-infiltrating T cells. Amplification of TCR alpha and beta CDR3 regions from RNA used iRepertoire nested multiplex PCR. TCRdb re-called the multiplex PCR reads through MiXCR, storing one row per CDR3 protein. The sample has about 93,000 distinct CDR3 sequences; approximately 40% are singletons. The sequencing sample was made of glioma tissue, nonneoplastic brain tissue, or PBMCs (not recorded which). Receptors were obtained from a human donor with low-grade glioma or glioblastoma, undergoing nonglioma brain surgery, or in good health (not recorded which).

The chain couples TRBV27 to TRBJ2-2; TRBD2 agrees at 9 bases. V was clipped by 7 bases and J by 3 bases; unmatched bases: 3. The germline V gene encodes CDR1 MNHEY and CDR2 SMNVEV (reference sequence). The CDR3 contains 14 residues. Written as DNA, the CDR3 is TGTGCCAGCACCAGCGGGGGGTACACCGGGGAGCTGTTTTTT. Translation gives CASTSGGYTGELFF.

As for this clonotype: The limits of the CDR3 on the DNA are not certain, so only TCRdb's listed CDR3 is given. The rearrangement uses TRBV4-1 and TRBJ2-1. From germline, CDR1 is MGHRA and CDR2 YSYEKL. The length of the CDR3 is 17 amino acids, counting both ends. The CDR3 reads CASSFYICSAIGNEQFF.

This clonotype appeared many times. This may be a read error, as it is one base from a much larger clone. The rearrangement links TRBV27 to TRBJ2-2; possibly TRBD2 for D (5 bases). The CDR3 sequence is 12 residues long. Germline CDR1 MNHEY, CDR2 SMNVEV (reference sequence). The CDR3 nucleotides are TGTGCCAGCAGTTCTACCACCGGGAAGCTGTTTTTT. Protein product: CASSSTTGKLFF.

Turning to this clonotype: This may come from a read error, since a much larger clone is one base off. No conserved phenylalanine or tryptophan is present at the end of the CDR3, so a read error is the likely explanation. The chain joins TRBV3-1 to TRBJ2-2; 7 bases fit TRBD1. The CDR3 spans 20 residues. From germline, CDR1 is LGHDT and CDR2 YNNKEL (reference sequence). V shed 4 bases, J shed 0 bases, and the junction held 17 bases outside the gene matches. The CDR3 DNA reads TGTGCCAGCAGCCCTCGAAGACAGGGTTTAATAAGGTCGAACACCGGGGAGCTGTTTCTT. Its translation is CASSPRRQGLIRSNTGELFL.

Regarding this clonotype: One end of the junction does not line up with germline, which may come from a read error. The V call is TRBV19, the J call TRBJ1-5, with 7 bases lining up with TRBD1. CDR3 length: 14 amino acids. CDR1 is LNHDA and CDR2 is SQIVND in the germline V gene (reference sequence). The CDR3 region is CASNGGHRGQTQNF. The CDR3 region has the DNA TGTGCCAGTAATGGCGGACACAGGGGTCAGACCCAGAATTTT.

This clonotype appeared many times. The CDR3 sequence is CASSRTGLAENNEQFF. The CDR3 bases are TGTGCCAGCAGCCGGACTGGACTAGCGGAAAACAATGAGCAGTTCTTC. The V call is TRBV6-1, the J call TRBJ2-1; 10 bases are a match to TRBD2. This CDR3 is built from 16 residues. Germline CDR1 MNHNS, CDR2 SASEGT. Losses at the gene ends were 6 bases for V and 5 bases for J; bases not matched to a gene: 10.